The 24 T cell receptor beta chains listed next were all sequenced from one sample in a study of shared clonotypes between healthy human individuals. Clones were sequenced by immunoSEQ multiplex PCR, and TCRdb holds only the in-frame ones, with some missing. The sample records about 2.1 million clones, about 93% being singletons. Naive CD8 cells, CD45RO-negative and positively selected for CCR7, excluded terminally differentiated effector memory CD45RA+ cells. The sequenced material came from naive CD8+ T cells from PBMCs. The receptors originated from a man in his late teens or twenties in good health. Some clones in this sample may be carry-over from other donors' samples.

CDR3 in DNA: TGTGCCAGCAGGCCCAGACTAGCGGGAGCGACCGAGCAGTACTTC. This sequence encodes CASRPRLAGATEQYF. V usage is TRBV27 and J usage is TRBJ2-7, with 12 bases lining up with TRBD2. The CDR3 is 15 residues long. Germline V gene data show CDR1 as MNHEY and CDR2 as SMNVEV (reference sequence). Germline trimming cut 6 bases from V and 6 bases from J; bases unmatched to any gene: 9.

The V and J genes are TRBV11-2 and TRBJ2-1, with 7 bases lining up with TRBD2. The CDR3 consists of 15 residues. V trimming: 5 bases; J trimming: 2 bases; junction bases outside the gene matches: 6. From germline, CDR1 is SGHAT and CDR2 FQNNGV. The CDR3 coding sequence is TGTGCCAGCAGCCCAAGCGGGGACGCCTACAATGAGCAGTTCTTC. Protein product: CASSPSGDAYNEQFF.

The rearrangement joins TRBV27 to TRBJ2-6; D uncertain. This CDR3 has 15 residues. The V end was cut by 5 bases, the J end by 1 base, with 9 bases between. Germline values: CDR1 MNHEY, CDR2 SMNVEV (reference sequence). CDR3 sequence (DNA): TGTGCCAGCAGTCCCTATAGATCTGGGGCCAACGTCCTGACTTTC. This gives the protein CASSPYRSGANVLTF.

As to this clone: The same CDR3 arises from other DNA sequences in this sample as well. The chain couples TRBV28 to TRBJ1-1; the D is unclear. The germline V and J ends were trimmed by 4 bases and 4 bases, with 7 bases remaining between them. Germline lookup yields CDR1 MDHEN and CDR2 SYDVKM. The CDR3 spans 12 residues. CDR3 residues: CASSSGGTEAFF. In DNA form, the CDR3 reads TGTGCCAGCAGTTCCGGAGGCACTGAAGCTTTCTTT.

The chain uses TRBV9 and TRBJ1-3; D is possibly TRBD1 (6 bases). This CDR3 spans 16 amino acids. Trimming removed 3 bases from V and 0 bases from J, with 13 bases in between. Germline V gene sequence: CDR1 SGDLS, CDR2 YYNGEE. The chain's CDR3 is CASSASGTRSGNTIYF. For the CDR3, the DNA is TGTGCCAGCAGCGCCTCCGGGACACGCTCTGGAAACACCATATATTTT. The entire variable domain, with the rest obtained from reference TRBV9 and TRBJ1-3, is as follows: DSGVTQTPKHLITATGQRVTLRCSPRSGDLSVYWYQQSLDQGLQFLIQYYNGEERAKGNILERFSAQQFPDLHSELNLSSLELGDSALYFCASSASGTRSGNTIYFGEGSWLTVV.

In this sample, this clone turned up once. This chain uses TRBV16 with TRBJ1-2; TRBD1 agrees at 8 bases. CDR1 KGHSY and CDR2 FQNENV come from the germline V gene. J gave up 4 bases and V 0 bases, and 4 bases lay outside the gene matches. The CDR3 loop spans 15 amino acids. The CDR3 is CASSQSFGQGYGYTF. The DNA of the CDR3 is TGTGCCAGCAGCCAATCCTTCGGACAGGGCTATGGCTACACCTTC. The whole variable domain, filled in from reference TRBV16 and TRBJ1-2, reads GEEVAQTPKHLVRGEGQKAKLYCAPIKGHSYVFWYQQVLKNEFKFLISFQNENVFDETGMPKERFSAKCLPNSPCSLEIQATKLEDSAVYFCASSQSFGQGYGYTFGSGTRLTVV.

This chain uses TRBV7-9 with TRBJ2-5, with 10 bases aligning to TRBD2. Germline-derived CDR1 and CDR2 are SEHNR and FQNEAQ (reference sequence). J lost 2 bases, V lost 1 base, and 4 bases had no gene match. CDR3 size: 16 residues. CDR3 nucleotides: TGTGCCAGCAGCTTAGGAAGCGGGAGGGGACAAGAGACCCAGTACTTC. The encoded protein is CASSLGSGRGQETQYF.

V is TRBV29-1 and J is TRBJ2-1, with D perhaps TRBD2 (6 bases). The CDR3 is 13 residues long. Germline V lookup: CDR1 SQVTM, CDR2 ANQGSEA. V lost 6 bases to trimming and J lost 6 bases, with 15 bases between them. The CDR3 protein is CSVKEGRGNEQFF. The CDR3 nucleotides are TGCAGCGTAAAAGAGGGGCGGGGCAATGAGCAGTTCTTC.

This clone was picked up one time. The chain carries TRBV4-3 and TRBJ2-1; 9 bases match TRBD2. The CDR3 is made up of 16 amino acids. CDR1 is LGHNA, CDR2 YSLEER, per germline. The J segment lost 2 bases and the V segment lost 3 bases, leaving 5 bases of the junction unmatched. This chain's CDR3 is CASSHMAGGPYNEQFF. CDR3 nucleotides: TGCGCCAGCAGCCATATGGCGGGAGGGCCCTACAATGAGCAGTTCTTC.

V and J are TRBV13 and TRBJ1-1, with D unresolved. The CDR3 loop spans 13 amino acids. Germline V gene sequence: CDR1 PRHDT, CDR2 FYEKMQ (reference sequence). The V and J ends lost 4 bases and 5 bases respectively, with 11 bases between them. The CDR3 loop reads CASSSRGGTEAFF. The CDR3 region has the DNA TGTGCCAGCAGCTCCCGTGGAGGTACTGAAGCTTTCTTT.

The chain joins TRBV4-1 to TRBJ2-7, with D maybe TRBD1 (6 bases). V was cut by 2 bases and J by 0 bases, with 14 bases left in between. This CDR3 has 16 amino acids. Germline V gene sequence: CDR1 MGHRA, CDR2 YSYEKL. CDR3 residues: CASSQKGQYSSYEQYF. In DNA form, the CDR3 reads TGCGCCAGCAGCCAAAAGGGACAATACTCCTCCTACGAGCAGTACTTC.

This clone was observed once. The chain has TRBV14 and TRBJ1-2; D may be TRBD1 (5 bases). Trimming pared 6 bases from V and 3 bases from J, leaving 11 bases between. The CDR3 runs to 13 residues. CDR1 SGHDN and CDR2 FVKESK come from the germline V gene. The CDR3 here is CASRSGRDYGYTF. CDR3 coding DNA: TGTGCCAGCAGATCGGGACGGGACTATGGCTACACCTTC.

The chain uses TRBV13 and TRBJ2-4; 8 nucleotides line up with TRBD1. This CDR3 contains 14 residues. Trimming removed 5 bases from V and 9 bases from J; junction bases left unmatched: 9. Germline V CDR1 and CDR2: PRHDT, FYEKMQ (reference sequence). The chain's CDR3 is CASSPGGYQGIQYF. CDR3 coding DNA: TGTGCCAGCAGCCCAGGGGGCTATCAGGGCATTCAGTACTTC.

The V and J genes are TRBV9 and TRBJ1-5; D not certain. CDR3 size: 12 residues. The germline V gene encodes CDR1 SGDLS and CDR2 YYNGEE. Trimming took 3 bases from V and 9 from J, leaving 10 bases between them. The CDR3 here is CASSAQSGPQHF. Written as DNA, the CDR3 is TGTGCCAGCAGCGCCCAGTCGGGGCCCCAGCATTTT.

This clone was detected once. The chain has TRBV27 and TRBJ1-2, with D maybe TRBD1 (5 bases). Germline assignment: CDR1 MNHEY and CDR2 SMNVEV (reference sequence). The length of the CDR3 is 15 residues. V was shortened by 6 bases and J by 0 bases, with 14 bases between the two germline ends. CDR3 sequence (DNA): TGTGCCAGCAGGGACCGGGACGCTTCTAACTATGGCTACACCTTC. Translated, it gives CASRDRDASNYGYTF.

This clone was seen once. The chain employs TRBV7-9 and TRBJ2-3, with 9 bases aligning to TRBD2. Germline trimming cut 3 bases from V and 1 base from J; bases unmatched to any gene: 11. Germline V gene data show CDR1 as SEHNR and CDR2 as FQNEAQ (reference sequence). The CDR3 consists of 18 residues. The CDR3 nucleotides read TGTGCCAGCAGCTTGCCTACGGCTAGCGGGACGCGCACAGATACGCAGTATTTT. Its translation: CASSLPTASGTRTDTQYF.

The rearrangement uses TRBV4-1 and TRBJ1-6; TRBD1 agrees at 8 bases. V lost 3 bases to trimming and J lost 8 bases; unmatched junction nucleotides: 9. Per the germline V gene, CDR1 is MGHRA and CDR2 is YSYEKL. This CDR3 contains 16 residues. For the CDR3, the DNA is TGCGCCAGCAGCCAGGTTCTCAACAGGGGGTATTCACCCCTCCACTTT. It encodes CASSQVLNRGYSPLHF.

This clone was seen just once. The chain links TRBV29-1 to TRBJ1-2; D may be TRBD1 (5 bases). Trimming cost V 7 bases and J 7 bases, with 16 bases left between them. CDR1 is SQVTM, CDR2 ANQGSEA, per germline. This CDR3 contains 12 residues. CDR3 protein: CSGGVGEGGYTF. In nucleotides, the CDR3 is TGCAGCGGTGGCGTGGGGGAGGGTGGCTACACCTTC.

The chain uses TRBV2 and TRBJ2-2; possibly TRBD2 for D (6 bases). Germline values: CDR1 SNHLY, CDR2 FYNNEI. The V and J ends lost 3 bases and 5 bases respectively, with 13 bases between them. The CDR3 totals 15 residues. CDR3 nucleotides: TGTGCCAGCAGTGACGACCGGGGGTCGACCGGGGAGCTGTTTTTT. It yields the protein CASSDDRGSTGELFF.

The gene calls are TRBV28 and TRBJ1-4; the match to TRBD1 covers 8 bases. Germline V gene data show CDR1 as MDHEN and CDR2 as SYDVKM. V dropped 7 bases and J dropped 3; count of bases not matched to a gene: 7. The CDR3 spans 15 residues. DNA for the CDR3: TGTGCCAGCACTCCGCCGGACAGGGCTAATGAAAAACTGTTTTTT. As protein: CASTPPDRANEKLFF.

This clone has only one observation. The gene calls are TRBV5-6 and TRBJ2-5, with D tentatively TRBD1 or TRBD2 (5 bases each). The better agreement between TRBJ2-7 and the DNA end casts doubt on the J call. Looked up from germline, CDR1 is SGHDT and CDR2 is YYEEEE. The CDR3 spans 14 residues. The CDR3 loop reads CASSPTGTLYEQYF. The CDR3 region has the DNA TGTGCCAGCAGCCCTACCGGGACCCTCTACGAGCAGTACTTC.

The CDR3 coding sequence is TGTGCCAGCAGCCAAGGAGTGGGAGATACGCAGTATTTT. This sequence encodes CASSQGVGDTQYF. The chain couples TRBV7-9 to TRBJ2-3; D unresolved. The V and J ends lost 5 bases and 5 bases respectively, with 11 bases between them. The CDR3 contains 13 residues. Germline lookup yields CDR1 SEHNR and CDR2 FQNEAQ (reference sequence).

The chain has TRBV27 and TRBJ2-5; 8 bases align to TRBD1. Germline CDR1 reads MNHEY; CDR2 reads SMNVEV (reference sequence). V gave up 5 bases and J gave up 1 base; unmatched junction bases: 9. The CDR3 sequence is 16 residues long. The CDR3 coding sequence is TGTGCCAGCAGTCCCTCAGGGGGCGACTTCCAAGAGACCCAGTACTTC. This codes for CASSPSGGDFQETQYF.

The genes are TRBV4-3 and TRBJ2-1; TRBD1 matches at 7 bases. Germline V gene data show CDR1 as LGHNA and CDR2 as YSLEER. The V gene end was trimmed by 2 bases and the J gene end by 3 bases; junction bases not matched to a gene: 1. The length of the CDR3 is 14 residues. The CDR3 nucleotides are TGCGCCAGCAGCCAAAGGGACAGCTACAATGAGCAGTTCTTC. It encodes CASSQRDSYNEQFF.